Detailed here is one T cell receptor beta chain. It has no known antigen specificity. Base qualities are not at hand, and no much larger clone is one base apart. In total, fewer than 750 healthy bone marrow donors made up the cohort. At the time of sampling, all cohort members were nominally healthy, though unrecorded immune exposures were likely present. The donor tested CMV seropositive, placing the donor among the 310 or so seropositive members of the cohort. A peripheral blood sample was collected from each donor, and TCR beta sequencing was performed on peripheral blood mononuclear cells. Genomic DNA extraction from the blood cell samples was performed with the Qiagen DNeasy Blood Extraction Kit. Library construction relied on the immunoSEQ multiplex PCR assay. For the multiplex PCR, a mixture combining 60 forward primers for TCR Vbeta segments and 13 reverse primers for TCR Jbeta segments was used. Amplification of the CDR3 region of rearranged TCR beta genes was performed with a multiplex PCR assay on genomic DNA. The amplified TCR beta libraries were sequenced on the Illumina HiSeq System as 87-base-pair reads. Per the source publication's procedure: A later analysis counted 65 million to 90 million unique TCR beta chains across the approximately 700 repertoires, and roughly 11 million of these chains were shared by at least two donors. Raw reads were error-corrected and collapsed into unique sequences by a nearest-neighbor algorithm in which closely related sequences were merged to remove PCR and sequencing errors. CDR3 sequences were aligned to IMGT reference sequences to assign V, D and J gene segments. For a sequence to be retained, a match of at least six nucleotides to both a V gene segment and a J gene segment was required. A rearrangement counted as productive if the CDR3 had no stop codons and remained in frame with V and J, and every other rearrangement counted as non-productive. CDR3 was defined according to IMGT convention as the region running from the second conserved V-encoded cysteine to the conserved J-encoded phenylalanine. The earlier analysis of 587 of the donors excluded any sequence lacking an unambiguous match to a single V gene segment. In an earlier analysis of approximately 590 of the donors, V segments were called functional above 56.7% productive rearrangements and were called segregating when the between-donor standard deviation exceeded 5%. A statistical classification framework was developed to diagnose cytomegalovirus status using the catalog of TCR beta chain sequences. A later analysis assigned V and J genes by comparing TCR nucleotide sequences with IMGT/GENE-DB human TR gene sequences. Using the TCRdist pipeline, a later analysis assigned CDR3 sequences along with most-parsimonious VDJ recombination scenarios. In a later analysis, each TCR beta chain was defined by its CDR3 amino acid sequence together with its V-gene family, and reads without a unique V-gene family were excluded. A later analysis removed 592 highly shared, low-generation-probability nucleotide sequences to deal with suspected cross-contamination and a sequencing artifact. In a later analysis, a clonal expansion index was calculated for each public chain from normalized within-repertoire ranks of inferred template counts. Generation probabilities in a later analysis came from a VDJ recombination model fitted to out-of-frame rearrangements, and those results were checked against IGoR. Hypergeometric tests were used in a later analysis to score TCR-TCR, TCR-HLA and TCR-CMV co-occurrence, with a repertoire-size bias correction applied to the TCR pairs. False discovery rates were estimated in a later analysis by permuting HLA or CMV assignments 20 times. A later analysis grouped co-occurring TCRs with DBSCAN, adding TCRdist sequence similarity when clustering within HLA-allele-positive subsets. Repertoires with fewer than 30,000 or more than 120,000 public chains, plus five repertoires with anomalous nucleotide sharing, were excluded from co-occurrence clustering. TCRdb's version of the immuneACCESS table is confined to in-frame rearrangements and falls short of the full clone set. An unresolved V gene accounts for under half of the shortfall where checked; the remainder is of unknown origin. D and trimming come from the DNA, and the V and J calls and clone size come from that table. The sample has 200,000 to 300,000 clones on record, 82% of them singletons. 5.4% of the sample lies in the top ten.

The sample is drawn from a study of cytomegalovirus exposure and HLA in healthy donors (dated by TCRdb to 2015 to 2018). Regarding the research as a whole: An earlier analysis of 587 of the donors reported under 300 Gb of sequence data and 117 million unique TCR beta sequences obtained from some 170 million T cells. To predict cytomegalovirus infection status, the study combined high-throughput TCR immunosequencing, statistical association of individual TCRs with disease status, and machine learning. Along with the approximately 700-subject first cohort, a separate validation cohort of over 90 different subjects was used. The number of typed donors differed by locus: about 620-640 for A, B, C, DRB1 and DQB1; approximately 530 for DQA1; approximately 610 for DPA1; and 400 to 480 for DPB1. Every repertoire in the discovery cohort had been generated on one and the same sequencing platform. The T cell repertoires of 700 or so subjects were profiled by immunosequencing and related to cytomegalovirus serostatus. Because of strong linkage in the cohort, a few DR-DQ haplotypes were treated as single units for association and clustering. Both class I and class II loci were covered by HLA typing, at four-digit resolution. In an earlier analysis of several hundred of the donors, high-throughput TCR beta sequencing was used to judge whether each TCR beta V gene segment behaved as functional or pseudogenic. The study aimed to test whether cataloging public T cell receptors could reveal signatures of past pathogen exposure. Alongside the repertoire data, information on donor age, sex, ethnicity and CMV serostatus was compiled. In a later analysis, previously published TCR beta repertoires from about 670 donors were re-analyzed and high-resolution HLA genotyping was added so that TCR occurrence patterns could be studied. On average, approximately 250,000 unique TCR beta nucleotide sequences were sequenced per donor among a few hundred genotyped donors of the cohort, with roughly a sixth of those sequences being non-productive. An early release that covered some 630 HLA-typed donors contained around 330 gigabases of sequencing data and 75 million to 100 million unique TCR sequences. The later analysis used no new phenotypic data to find candidate immune exposures, relying instead on TCR beta sequences and their occurrence across donors. Of the approximately 400 genotyped donors, over 70% fell in the genetic ancestry cluster associated with self-reported Caucasian donors. In a later genetic analysis, genome-wide SNP genotypes for about 55% of the roughly 700 donors were used, and that subset was treated as a discovery cohort.

Results and caveats for the whole study, not just this receptor: A later genetic analysis reported fewer N-insertions in productive TCRs among donors in an Asian-associated ancestry cluster than the roughly 650-donor mean. Because HLA typing was unavailable for some donors at each locus, only the typed subset was used in association tests. When HLA alleles, especially DR and DQ, strongly co-occurred, TCR associations were difficult to assign to individual alleles. In a later analysis, several top co-occurrence clusters were reported to appear linked to parvovirus B19, influenza, CMV and Epstein-Barr virus. Linkage disequilibrium might explain the correlated functional status among segregating V segments, but an unknown experimental factor could not be ruled out. Only TCR beta chains were sequenced in this cohort, and the absence of alpha or paired-chain data limited detectable features. Because counts were too low, roughly 18 rarely observed V segments, including chromosome 9 orphons, were left out of the earlier analysis of roughly 600 of the donors. CMV serostatus was the only immune exposure information available for the cohort. Presence/absence analyses assumed roughly uniform sequencing depth across donors, an assumption that may not hold. While some public TCRs were present in many individuals, most TCR sequences turned up only very rarely across donors. The classifier was reported to diagnose cytomegalovirus status with high specificity and sensitivity in both the original and validation cohorts. The authors suggested that the approach could potentially be extended to other disease states and immunological phenotypes. In an earlier analysis of around 600 of the donors, most TCR beta V segments appeared in productive rearrangements about 87% or about 30% of the time, broadly matching IMGT annotations. In the study, about 150 TCR beta chains were listed as associated with cytomegalovirus. A later analysis found that TCR association rates varied across HLA loci, with DRB1 alleles showing the most associated TCRs and HLA-C alleles the fewest. In a later genetic analysis, a missense DCLRE1C variant was associated with V-gene and J-gene trimming of TCR beta chains, and the association was replicated in an independent cohort. A further reported finding was that TCR beta sequences accurately predicted the HLA-A and HLA-B alleles for most subjects in the first cohort. A cluster of highly shared sequence variants was judged likely to be a technical artifact of the sequencing pipeline. In a later analysis, HLA-associated TCR beta chains showed more clonal expansion and lower generation probabilities than non-associated chains that were equally common. Some IMGT-functional V segments, including TRBV6-2 and TRBV6-3, could not be told apart with the 87-base-pair reads, so those segments were excluded. Specific HLA alleles were associated with some 15,000 TCR beta sequences at a false discovery rate of 0.05 in a later analysis. A few of the identified cytomegalovirus-associated TCR beta chains were confirmed in vitro to be specific for cytomegalovirus antigens. In a later analysis, most CMV-associated TCR beta chains were found to appear HLA-restricted, with HLA associations seemingly driven largely by CMV exposure.

V loses 4 bases of germline sequence and J loses 6 bases, and the interval between the two ends is 17 bases. CDR1 SGDLS and CDR2 YYNGEE are derived from the germline V gene. The CDR3, cysteine through phenylalanine, is 15 amino acids long. Of the read, only the CDR3 DNA is kept; its 45 bases are in frame from base 1. This clonotype originated in a woman aged 35 to 49 in good health and CMV-seropositive. The V and J segments used are TRBV9 and TRBJ2-1; the D region possibly corresponds to TRBD2 (5 bases align). Material for sequencing was PBMCs. The CDR3 region reads CASSRTLALINEQFF. The DNA sequence follows: TGTGCCAGCAGCCGGACCCTAGCACTCATCAATGAGCAGTTCTTC.